A selection of T cell receptor beta chains follows, all from one sample in a study of blood T cell repertoires in COVID-19. Some clones are missing from TCRdb's copy, which holds only in-frame ones; the method was immunoSEQ multiplex PCR. The sample has a few hundred thousand clones, about 89% seen once. Sequenced: PBMCs or T cells enriched from blood (not recorded which). The receptors were gathered from a woman in her 30s who had recovered from COVID-19. Both conserved end residues are part of each CDR3. D genes are given only for firm matches. Expanded clones are given a class, and other clones once, few, many or no size at all.

TRBJ2-3 | - | - | TRBV19 | TGTGCCAGTAGTATACTGCGGGGTAGCACAGATACGCAGTATTTT | CASSILRGSTDTQYF
TRBJ1-2 | - | - | TRBV28 | TGTGCCCACACGTCATCAGGGGAATTCGATGGCTACACCTTC | CAHTSSGEFDGYTF
TRBJ2-3 | once | TRBD2 | TRBV5-4 | TGTGCCAGCAGCTTGGTTCTGGGGGGGAGCACAGATACGCAGTATTTT | CASSLVLGGSTDTQYF
TRBJ2-1 | - | TRBD2 | TRBV5-1 | TGCGCCAGCAGCCGAAATCCCCAGACTAGCGGGACCTACAATGAGCAGTTCTTC | CASSRNPQTSGTYNEQFF
TRBJ1-5 | - | TRBD1 | TRBV27 | TGTGCCAGCAGACTACAGGGGATTAGCAATCAGCCCCAGCATTTT | CASRLQGISNQPQHF
TRBJ2-2 | - | TRBD1 | TRBV18 | TGTGCCAGCTCACCCACAGGGGGAAGTTCCGGGGAGCTGTTTTTT | CASSPTGGSSGELFF
TRBJ2-3 | - | TRBD1 | TRBV2 | TGTGCCAGCAGTGTCTTTCCGGGACAGGGGCCAGATACGCAGTATTTT | CASSVFPGQGPDTQYF
TRBJ1-1 | - | TRBD1 | TRBV6-5 | TGTGCCAGCAACCAGCTTCGGGGGACAGCTGAAGCTTTCTTT | CASNQLRGTAEAFF
TRBJ1-5 | - | - | TRBV7-2 | TGTGCCAGCAGCGCCCAGCAGGGGAATCAGCCCCAGCATTTT | CASSAQQGNQPQHF
TRBJ2-5 | - | TRBD2 | TRBV11-3 | TGTGCCAGCAGCTTCGGGACTAGCGGGGTTGAGACCCAGTACTTC | CASSFGTSGVETQYF
TRBJ2-2 | - | TRBD1 | TRBV4-1 | TGCGCCAGCAGCCAACGGGGACAGGGTAGCTCCAGTTGGGGGGAGCTGTTTTTT | CASSQRGQGSSSWGELFF
TRBJ1-5 | - | TRBD1 | TRBV10-1 | TGCGCCAGCATTGGGACAGGGTTGGTCAGCAATCAGCCCCAGCATTTT | CASIGTGLVSNQPQHF
TRBJ2-1 | - | TRBD2 | TRBV5-5 | TGTGCCAGCAGCTTAGGGACTAGCGGGAGCTATAATGAGCAGTTCTTC | CASSLGTSGSYNEQFF
TRBJ1-2 | - | - | TRBV28 | TGTGCCAGCAGTTTACCCCCTAGCGTCTTAGGCTATGGCTACACCTTC | CASSLPPSVLGYGYTF
TRBJ2-5 | - | - | TRBV5-6 | TGTGCCAGCAGCTTGCAGGGGACAGAGACCCAGTACTTC | CASSLQGTETQYF